This T cell receptor (beta chain) stems from a study of T cells in Graves' hyperthyroidism and ophthalmopathy. In this sample, this clonotype turned up a few times. Its specificity is unknown. Amplified regions were TCR beta CDR3 sequences from RNA transcripts. The HTBI primer set served for first-round RT-PCR of the TCR CDR3. Using its own MiXCR run on the multiplex PCR reads, TCRdb lists one record per CDR3 protein. The table lists about 360,000 distinct CDR3 sequences, around 14% of them singletons, with 9.2% in the top ten. Trimming pared 3 bases from V and 3 bases from J, leaving 14 bases between. Per the germline V gene, CDR1 is SGHNT and CDR2 is YENEEA. The CDR3 runs to 15 residues. Graves' hyperthyroidism without ophthalmopathy progression within 18 months was termed stable. The study excluded patients with uncontrolled infection, other autoimmune disease, pregnancy or lactation. Fresh peripheral blood, roughly 10 ml of it, supplied the PBMCs.

Whole-study results and caveats: Prediction of ophthalmopathy progression came a median 6.5 months pre-onset.

This clonotype was obtained from a woman aged 18-35 years with Graves' hyperthyroidism. The material sequenced was blood. The chain employs TRBV11-3 and TRBJ1-1; possible D gene TRBD1, 5 bases. CDR3 DNA sequence: TGTGCCAGCAGCTTTAATCGGGGCGCAGACACTGAAGCTTTCTTT. Translating it yields CASSFNRGADTEAFF.